The TCR beta chain under discussion was sequenced for a study of blood T cell repertoires in COVID-19. Study as a whole: PBMCs, B-cell-depleted T cells, or T cells were the source of the cDNA or gDNA that made up the material.

Only in-frame clones appear in the TCRdb table, and some are missing; sequencing was by immunoSEQ multiplex PCR. Of approximately 210,000 clones in the sample, approximately 87% were seen once. This sequence was found in a woman in her seventies with acute or convalescent COVID-19. Sequenced input: peripheral blood.

The CDR3 DNA follows: TGTGCCAGTAGTACCCAGGGTGGGATCGGGGAGCTGTTTTTT. It specifies CASSTQGGIGELFF. The genes are TRBV19 and TRBJ2-2; perhaps TRBD1 as D (5 bases). The CDR3 sequence is 14 residues long. CDR1 and CDR2 (germline): LNHDA, SQIVND (reference sequence). Trimming took off 4 bases at V and 7 bases at J, with 13 bases between the two ends. Full variable domain (remainder filled in from reference TRBV19 and TRBJ2-2): DGGITQSPKYLFRKEGQNVTLSCEQNLNHDAMYWYRQDPGQGLRLIYYSQIVNDFQKGDIAEGYSVSREKKESFPLTVTSAQKNPTAFYLCASSTQGGIGELFFGEGSRLTVL.